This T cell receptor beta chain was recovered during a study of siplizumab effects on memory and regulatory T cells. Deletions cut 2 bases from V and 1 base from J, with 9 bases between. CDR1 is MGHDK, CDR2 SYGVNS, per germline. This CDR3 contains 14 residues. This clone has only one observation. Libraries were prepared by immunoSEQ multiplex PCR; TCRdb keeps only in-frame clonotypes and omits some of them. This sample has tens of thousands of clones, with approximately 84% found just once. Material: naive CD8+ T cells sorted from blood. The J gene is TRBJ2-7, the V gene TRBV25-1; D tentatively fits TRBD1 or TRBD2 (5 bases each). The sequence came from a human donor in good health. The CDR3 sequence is CASSEVGGSYEQYF. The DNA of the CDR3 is TGTGCCAGCAGTGAAGTTGGGGGTTCCTACGAGCAGTACTTC.